This T cell receptor (beta chain) was identified in a study of shared clonotypes between healthy human individuals. CDR1 and CDR2 from the germline V gene are SEHNR and FQNEAQ (reference sequence). This CDR3 region has 15 residues. V shed 5 bases and J shed 1 base, with 14 bases lying between them. TCRdb keeps only in-frame clones here, not all; method: immunoSEQ multiplex PCR. This sample carries some 500,000 clones, around 96% of them seen once, and the ten largest clones take about 0.064%. The material sequenced was naive CD4+ T cells sorted from blood. Subset reported: CD45RA+ positively selected. This sequence originates from a woman aged 25 to 45 in good health. This chain links TRBV7-9 with TRBJ1-1; D not resolved. The CDR3 region is CASSPLEGRNTEAFF. CDR3 nucleotides: TGTGCCAGCAGCCCCTTGGAGGGCCGGAACACTGAAGCTTTCTTT.